This TCR beta chain was sequenced for a study of blood T cell repertoires in COVID-19. Study background: Samples of COVID-19 (acute and convalescent) were obtained from the United States, Italy and Spain. Nucleic acid was either cDNA or gDNA, and it came from T cells, B-cell-depleted T cells, or PBMCs.

Per the germline V gene, CDR1 is WSHSY and CDR2 is SAAADI. The CDR3 has 15 amino acids. V gave up 6 bases and J gave up 0 bases; unmatched junction bases: 3. Original handling: Reference gene primers were amplified, and this amplification served to estimate nucleated cell counts. Assay: immunoSEQ multiplex PCR; the TCRdb copy retains only in-frame clones and omits some. The D gene and trimming were derived from the DNA, and the V and J assignments and clone size from that table. In the table there are approximately 190,000 clones, roughly four fifths of which are singletons. The chain couples TRBV10-2 to TRBJ2-3, with 10 bases identical to TRBD2. The source is a man aged 25-40 years with active or convalescent COVID-19. What was sequenced was peripheral blood. Here the CDR3 reads CASRGLAVSTDTQYF. The CDR3, as DNA: TGCGCCAGCAGAGGACTAGCGGTTAGCACAGATACGCAGTATTTT.